What follows are 8 T cell receptor beta chains derived from one specimen sequenced in a study of blood T cell repertoires in COVID-19. TCRdb's copy holds only in-frame clones and misses some; the assay was immunoSEQ multiplex PCR. The sample records around 430,000 clones, approximately 90% being singletons. Sequences were obtained from PBMCs or T cells enriched from blood (not recorded which). Receptors originate from a woman between 45 and 60 years old who had recovered from COVID-19.

The V call is TRBV6-2 or TRBV6-3, the J call TRBJ2-5; TRBD1 agrees at 9 bases. J was trimmed by 0 bases and V by 2 bases; bases with no gene match: 4. The CDR3 is made up of 16 amino acids. Germline V gene lookup returns CDR1 MNHEY and CDR2 SVGEGT. This CDR3 reads CASSYGQGIYQETQYF. CDR3 in DNA: TGTGCCAGCAGTTACGGACAGGGGATTTACCAAGAGACCCAGTACTTC.

CDR3 DNA sequence: TGTGCCAGTAGTAACCGGGACAGTGAAGCTTTCTTT. The encoded protein is CASSNRDSEAFF. J is TRBJ1-1 and V is TRBV19; 7 nucleotides match TRBD1. CDR1 is LNHDA and CDR2 is SQIVND in the germline V gene (reference sequence). The CDR3 sequence is 12 residues long. J was trimmed by 7 bases and V by 4 bases; bases with no gene match: 3.

CDR3 in amino acids: CATSRGQGRTEAFF. The CDR3 DNA follows: TGTGCCACCAGCAGAGGACAGGGGCGAACTGAAGCTTTCTTT. This chain joins TRBV15 and TRBJ1-1; TRBD1 agrees at 8 bases. V gave up 1 base and J gave up 5 bases; unmatched junction bases: 3. The germline gives CDR1 LNHNV, CDR2 YYDKDF (reference sequence). This CDR3 has 14 amino acids. The entire variable domain, with the rest obtained from reference TRBV15 and TRBJ1-1, is as follows: DAMVIQNPRYQVTQFGKPVTLSCSQTLNHNVMYWYQQKSSQAPKLLFHYYDKDFNNEADTPDNFQSRRPNTSFCFLDIRSPGLGDTAMYLCATSRGQGRTEAFFGQGTRLTVV.

V gene TRBV6-2 or TRBV6-3 combines with J gene TRBJ2-1; 8 bases map to TRBD2. V trimming: 2 bases; J trimming: 4 bases; junction bases outside the gene matches: 1. There are 14 residues in the CDR3. Germline lookup yields CDR1 MNHEY and CDR2 SVGEGT. CDR3: CASSYSGGYNEQFF. The CDR3 DNA follows: TGTGCCAGCAGTTACAGCGGGGGTTACAATGAGCAGTTCTTC.

This chain joins TRBV9 and TRBJ2-7; 7 bases line up with TRBD1. V gave up 4 bases and J gave up 0 bases; unmatched junction bases: 7. There are 15 residues in the CDR3. Germline-derived CDR1 and CDR2 are SGDLS and YYNGEE. Written as DNA, the CDR3 is TGTGCCAGCAGCCCTCAGGGGGTGGGCTCCTACGAGCAGTACTTC. It encodes CASSPQGVGSYEQYF.

V gene TRBV5-1 combines with J gene TRBJ2-3; the D gene is possibly TRBD2 (6 bases). This CDR3 spans 15 amino acids. Trimming took off 7 bases at V and 6 bases at J, with 21 bases between the two ends. Germline CDR1 and CDR2: SGHRS and YFSETQ. The CDR3 region is CASRPLAPLVDTQYF. For the CDR3, the DNA is TGCGCCAGCCGCCCACTAGCCCCTCTCGTTGATACGCAGTATTTT.

This chain connects TRBV5-6 to TRBJ1-5; possible D gene TRBD1, 6 bases. Germline CDR1 SGHDT, CDR2 YYEEEE. Trimming stripped 2 bases from V and 7 bases from J, with 10 bases between. The CDR3 length is 13 residues. CDR3 protein: CASSLGQTQPQHF. As DNA, the CDR3 is TGTGCCAGCAGCTTAGGACAGACCCAGCCCCAGCATTTT.

The genes are TRBV5-6 and TRBJ1-5; D not certain. Germline loops: CDR1 SGHDT, CDR2 YYEEEE. CDR3 size: 12 residues. Trimming shortened V by 3 bases and J by 5 bases, and 6 bases separated the two germline ends. This chain's CDR3 is CASSSRDQPQHF. The CDR3 DNA sequence: TGTGCCAGCAGCTCACGGGATCAGCCCCAGCATTTT.